This note documents a single T cell receptor (beta chain) sequence. This sample was included in a study of blood T cell repertoires in COVID-19. Study information: COVID-19 samples from acute and convalescent phases originated in the United States, Italy and Spain. T cells, B-cell-depleted T cells, or PBMCs provided the cDNA or gDNA that served as material.

CDR3 length: 15 amino acids. V dropped 0 bases and J dropped 4; count of bases not matched to a gene: 3. Germline V gives CDR1 SGHNT, CDR2 YYREEE (reference sequence). How the authors handled the data: For nucleated cells, counts were estimated from reference gene primer amplification. This table comes from immunoSEQ multiplex PCR, and its TCRdb copy is limited to in-frame clones, with some not included. V, J and clone size derive from that table, while D and trimming were established from the DNA sequence. This table has 120,000 or so clones, about two thirds appearing once. Input material: peripheral blood. The chain has TRBV5-4 and TRBJ1-2, with TRBD1 matching 10 bases. The clonotype originates from a human donor with acute or convalescent COVID-19. The donor label of this sample is uncertain. Here the CDR3 reads CASSLGQGAGYGYTF. DNA for the CDR3: TGTGCCAGCAGCTTGGGACAGGGGGCGGGCTATGGCTACACCTTC.